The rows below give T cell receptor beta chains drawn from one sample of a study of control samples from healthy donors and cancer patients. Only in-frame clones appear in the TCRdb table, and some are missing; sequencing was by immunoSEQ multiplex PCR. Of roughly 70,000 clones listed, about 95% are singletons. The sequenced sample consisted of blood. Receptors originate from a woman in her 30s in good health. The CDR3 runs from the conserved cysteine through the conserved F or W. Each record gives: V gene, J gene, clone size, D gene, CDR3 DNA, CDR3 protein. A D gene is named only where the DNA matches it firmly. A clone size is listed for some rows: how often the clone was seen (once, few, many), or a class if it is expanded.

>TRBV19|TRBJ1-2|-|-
TGTGCCAACCAGGAGGGGGACAACACTAACTATGGCTACACCTTC
CANQEGDNTNYGYTF
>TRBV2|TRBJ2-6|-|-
TGTGCCAGCAGTGAAGAGTTCCCTGGGGCCAACGTCCTGACTTTC
CASSEEFPGANVLTF
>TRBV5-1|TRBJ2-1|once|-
TGCGCCAGCAGCGGGGGACAAGGGATATACAATGAGCAGTTCTTC
CASSGGQGIYNEQFF
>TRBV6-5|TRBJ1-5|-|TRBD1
TGTGCCAGCATGCTGACAGGGGGCCAGCCCCAGCATTTT
CASMLTGGQPQHF
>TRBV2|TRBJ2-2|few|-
TGTGCCAGCAGTACAAACAACCGGGAGCTGTTTTTT
CASSTNNRELFF
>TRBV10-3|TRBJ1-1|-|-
TGTGCCATCAGGATAGGCGGGAACACTGAAGCTTTCTTT
CAIRIGGNTEAFF
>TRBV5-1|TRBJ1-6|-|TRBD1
TGCGCCAGCAGCTTGGGGACAGGGGGGAATTCACCCCTCCACTTT
CASSLGTGGNSPLHF
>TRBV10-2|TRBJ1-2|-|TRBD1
TGCGCCAGCAGAGACAGGGGCCATGGCTACACCTTC
CASRDRGHGYTF
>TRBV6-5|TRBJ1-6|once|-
TGTGCCAGCAGTTACGGCAATTCACCCCTCCACTTT
CASSYGNSPLHF
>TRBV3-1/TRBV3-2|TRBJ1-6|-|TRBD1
TGTGCCAGCAGCCAAGTCAACAGGGGTAATTCACCCCTCCACTTT
CASSQVNRGNSPLHF
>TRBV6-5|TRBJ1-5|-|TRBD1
TGTGCCAGCAGTTCCGACAGGGGCTCGAATCAGCCCCAGCATTTT
CASSSDRGSNQPQHF
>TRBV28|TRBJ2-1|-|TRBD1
TGTGCCAGCAGTCTTCCCCGGACAGGGGTCCATGAGCAGTTCTTC
CASSLPRTGVHEQFF
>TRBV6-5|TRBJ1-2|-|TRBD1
TGTGCCAGCAGTCTCGGACAGGCCTATGGCTACACCTTC
CASSLGQAYGYTF
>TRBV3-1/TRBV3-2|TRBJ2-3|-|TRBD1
TGTGCCAGCAGCCAAAAGCGGGGGACAGGGGGTTTGCATTTT
CASSQKRGTGGLHF
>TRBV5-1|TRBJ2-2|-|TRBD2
TGCGCCAGCAGCCCAACGGGGGGAGGCACCGGGGAGCTGTTTTTT
CASSPTGGGTGELFF
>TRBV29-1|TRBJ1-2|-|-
TGCAGCGTTGATTTACGTCCGGGTCAAAACTATGGCTACACCTTC
CSVDLRPGQNYGYTF
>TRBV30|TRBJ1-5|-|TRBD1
TGTGCCTGGAGTGTAGGGGGCGGCAATCAGCCCCAGCATTTT
CAWSVGGGNQPQHF
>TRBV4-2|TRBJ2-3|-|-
TGTGCCAGCAGCCCCGCGCCTGGAGGGGCTTTCACAGATACGCAGTATTTT
CASSPAPGGAFTDTQYF
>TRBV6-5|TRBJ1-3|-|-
TGTGCCAGCAGTTACTCGATCACGGAATTCGGAAACACCATATATTTT
CASSYSITEFGNTIYF
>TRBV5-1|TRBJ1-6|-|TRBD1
TGCGCCAGCAGCTTGGAAGGGGGCGCTTCACCCCTCCACTTT
CASSLEGGASPLHF
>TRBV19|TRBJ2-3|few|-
TGTGCCAGTATTTCCTTTGGTGCGGCCCTCGGGGGATTCACAGATACGCAGTATTTT
CASISFGAALGGFTDTQYF
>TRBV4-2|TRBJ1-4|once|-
TGTGCCAGCAGCCCACAAACACTGGGCCTGAATGAAAAACTGTTTTTT
CASSPQTLGLNEKLFF
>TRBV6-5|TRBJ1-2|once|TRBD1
TGTGCCAGCAGCTTAGACAGGGGAACTAACTATGGCTACACCTTC
CASSLDRGTNYGYTF
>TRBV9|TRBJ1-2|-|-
TGTGCCAGCAGCGATCGGGGGGGCGCGACCTATGGCTACACCTTC
CASSDRGGATYGYTF
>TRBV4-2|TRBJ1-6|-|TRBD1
TGTGCCAGCAGCCAACCGGACAGGCCGTACTCCCCCCTCCACTTT
CASSQPDRPYSPLHF
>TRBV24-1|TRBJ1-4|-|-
TGTGCCACCAGTGACTCAACACAAGCGTCTCAAGAAAAACTGTTTTTT
CATSDSTQASQEKLFF
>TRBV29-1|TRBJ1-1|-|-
TGCAGCGTTTTGCCCGCAAGTGAAGCTTTCTTT
CSVLPASEAFF
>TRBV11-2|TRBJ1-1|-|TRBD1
TGTGCCAGCAGCTTTAAACAGGGGGCGTTCACTGAAGCTTTCTTT
CASSFKQGAFTEAFF